This T cell receptor (beta chain) was found in a study of OX40 agonist ivuxolimab in advanced cancers. Study summary: Every 2 weeks, patients received ivuxolimab intravenously, dosed at 0.01 to 10 mg/kg. General observations from the study: Averaging showed that CD8+ T cells had more expanded clones than CD4+ did. The specificity for antigen of the expanded peripheral T cells was not determined.

The data were produced by immunoSEQ multiplex PCR, yet TCRdb's version contains in-frame clones alone and is incomplete. The table includes 98,000 or so clones, nearly 90% detected once. Germline assignment: CDR1 LNHNV and CDR2 YYDKDF (reference sequence). This CDR3 has 14 amino acids. V was pared by 5 bases and J by 12 bases, with 20 bases between. Concerning this clone: Its antigen remains unknown.

The sample here was CD4+ or CD8+ T cells sorted from blood, taken in a trial of the OX40 agonist ivuxolimab. The TCR originated in an adult with an advanced solid tumor such as melanoma, head and neck, liver or kidney cancer. V and J are TRBV15 and TRBJ2-1, with no clear D. The CDR3 DNA sequence: TGTGCCACCAGCCAATCAGGAGTCTATTCGGGGCAGTTCTTC. This gives the protein CATSQSGVYSGQFF.